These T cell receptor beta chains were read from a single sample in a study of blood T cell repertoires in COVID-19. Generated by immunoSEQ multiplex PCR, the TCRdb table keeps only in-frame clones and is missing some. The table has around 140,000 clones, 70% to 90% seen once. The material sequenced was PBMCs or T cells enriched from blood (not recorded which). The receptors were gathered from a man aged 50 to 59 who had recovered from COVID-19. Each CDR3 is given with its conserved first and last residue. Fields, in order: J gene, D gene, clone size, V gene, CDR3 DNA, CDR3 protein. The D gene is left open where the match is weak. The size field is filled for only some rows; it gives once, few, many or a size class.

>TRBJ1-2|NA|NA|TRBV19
TGTGCCAGTACCCCTGCGGGCCACAACTATGGCTACACCTTC
CASTPAGHNYGYTF
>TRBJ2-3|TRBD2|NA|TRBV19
TGTGCCAGTAGTATAGAGGAGACTAGCGGGAGGTTGGATACGCAGTATTTT
CASSIEETSGRLDTQYF
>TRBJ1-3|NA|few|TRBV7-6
TGTGCCAGCAGCTTAGGTCGGAGCTCTGGAAACACCATATATTTT
CASSLGRSSGNTIYF
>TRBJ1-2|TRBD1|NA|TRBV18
TGTGCCAGCTCACCCGGACAGGGGAAAGGCTACACCTTC
CASSPGQGKGYTF
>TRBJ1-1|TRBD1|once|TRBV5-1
TGCGCCAGCAGCCCCAGGGGGGTGGGCACTGAAGCTTTCTTT
CASSPRGVGTEAFF
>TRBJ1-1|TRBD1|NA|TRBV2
TGTGCCAGCAGTTTCAACGGACAGGCTGTCGTGTGGACTGAAGCTTTCTTT
CASSFNGQAVVWTEAFF
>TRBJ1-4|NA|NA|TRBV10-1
TGCGCCAGCAGTGGGACAGCAGCAACTAATGAAAAACTGTTTTTT
CASSGTAATNEKLFF
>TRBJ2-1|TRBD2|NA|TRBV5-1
TGCGCCAGCAGGCCTAGCGGAGGACTCAATGAGCAGTTCTTC
CASRPSGGLNEQFF
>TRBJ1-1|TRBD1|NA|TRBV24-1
TGTGCCACCAGAGAGACAGGGGGGAGAACTGAAGCTTTCTTT
CATRETGGRTEAFF
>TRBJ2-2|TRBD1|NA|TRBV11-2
TGTGCCAGCAGCCTACAGGGGAAATTATCCGGGGAGCTGTTTTTT
CASSLQGKLSGELFF
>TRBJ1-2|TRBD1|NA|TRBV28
TGTGCCAGTACGGGACAGGACTATGGCTACACCTTC
CASTGQDYGYTF
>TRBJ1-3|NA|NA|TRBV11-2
TGTGCCAGCAGTCCAGGGAACTCTGGAAACACCATATATTTT
CASSPGNSGNTIYF
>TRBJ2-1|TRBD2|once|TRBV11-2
TGTGCCAGCAGTTTACTAGCGGGAGATGATGAGCAGTTCTTC
CASSLLAGDDEQFF
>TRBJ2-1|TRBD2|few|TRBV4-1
TGCGCCAGCAGCCCTGTGCCGGGACTAGCGTATAACAATGAGCAGTTCTTC
CASSPVPGLAYNNEQFF
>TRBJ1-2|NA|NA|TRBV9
TGTGCCAGCAGCGCCCAGACTGATTATGGCTACACCTTC
CASSAQTDYGYTF
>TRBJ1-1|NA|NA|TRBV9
TGTGCCAGCAGCGTACAGTCGGGGAACACTGAAGCTTTCTTT
CASSVQSGNTEAFF
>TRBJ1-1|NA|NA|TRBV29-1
TGCAGCGGGAGGGGTTTGAACACTGAAGCTTTCTTT
CSGRGLNTEAFF
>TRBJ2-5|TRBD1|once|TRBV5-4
TGTGCCAGCAGCTTGTTTGGAACAGGGGTGGCGACCCAGTACTTC
CASSLFGTGVATQYF
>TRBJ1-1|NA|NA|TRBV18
TGTGCCAGCTCTCCTCGTTTGAACACTGAAGCTTTCTTT
CASSPRLNTEAFF
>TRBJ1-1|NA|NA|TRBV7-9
TGTGCCAGCAGCTTAGCGGCAGGGTGGACTGAAGCTTTCTTT
CASSLAAGWTEAFF
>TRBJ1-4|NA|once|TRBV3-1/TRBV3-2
TGTGCCAGCAGCCAATATAGGAGTGAAAAACTGTTTTTT
CASSQYRSEKLFF
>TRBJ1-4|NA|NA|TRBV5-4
TGTGCCAGCAGCTCCGGCGGTTCGGCTGCAACTAATGAAAAACTGTTTTTT
CASSSGGSAATNEKLFF
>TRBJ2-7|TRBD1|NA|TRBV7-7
TGTGCCAGCAGCTTAGGGACAGGGAGATACGAGCAGTACTTC
CASSLGTGRYEQYF
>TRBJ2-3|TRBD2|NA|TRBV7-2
TGTGCCAGCAGCTTAACAAGCGGGGGAGACACAGATACGCAGTATTTT
CASSLTSGGDTDTQYF
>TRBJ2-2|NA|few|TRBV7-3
TGTGCCAGCAGCTCCCCCCGAGGGGGAAACACCGGGGAGCTGTTTTTT
CASSSPRGGNTGELFF
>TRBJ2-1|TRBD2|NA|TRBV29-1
TGCAGCGTTGACTCAGCGGGGACTGAGCAGTTCTTC
CSVDSAGTEQFF
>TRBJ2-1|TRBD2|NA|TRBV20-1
TGCAGTGCTAGTCCTCCCAATGGACTAGCGGGAGTTAATGAGCAGTTCTTC
CSASPPNGLAGVNEQFF
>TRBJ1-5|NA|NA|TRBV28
TGTGCCAGCAGTTTTCGGGGGAGAGGAAGCAATCAGCCCCAGCATTTT
CASSFRGRGSNQPQHF
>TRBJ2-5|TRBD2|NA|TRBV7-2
TGTGCCAGCAGCTCCAGGACTAGAGAAGAGACCCAGTACTTC
CASSSRTREETQYF
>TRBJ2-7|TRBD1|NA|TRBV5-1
TGCGCCAGCAGCTCCGGGACAGGGGGCATCGACGAGCAGTACTTC
CASSSGTGGIDEQYF
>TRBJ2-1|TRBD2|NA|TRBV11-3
TGTGCCAGCAGCCCTAGCGGGATAGTCTACAATGAGCAGTTCTTC
CASSPSGIVYNEQFF
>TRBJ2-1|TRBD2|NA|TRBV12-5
TGTGCTAGTGGTTTCCGACCCCTAGCGGGAGGGTACAATGAGCAGTTCTTC
CASGFRPLAGGYNEQFF
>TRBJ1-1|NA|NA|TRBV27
TGTGCCAGCAGTTTTTCCGTGAACACTGAAGCTTTCTTT
CASSFSVNTEAFF
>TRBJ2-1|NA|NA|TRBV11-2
TGTGCCAGCAGCCTACAGGGGGGGAGGAGCTCCTACAATGAGCAGTTCTTC
CASSLQGGRSSYNEQFF
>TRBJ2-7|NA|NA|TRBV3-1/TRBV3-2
TGTGCCAGCAGGGATAGCGGAGTCTCCTACGAGCAGTACTTC
CASRDSGVSYEQYF